The 27 T cell receptor beta chains given below trace back to one sample, sequenced in a study of blood T cell repertoires in COVID-19. Method: immunoSEQ multiplex PCR; TCRdb's copy keeps in-frame clones and lacks some. The table records about 200,000 clones, around 82% of them present only once. Sequenced input: PBMCs or T cells enriched from blood (not recorded which). The receptors shown here come from a woman aged 40 to 50 with acute COVID-19.

V is TRBV6-2 or TRBV6-3 and J is TRBJ2-3; D uncertain. This CDR3 comprises 16 residues. The ends were cut back, 2 bases at V and 6 bases at J, with 18 bases in the middle. CDR1 and CDR2 from the germline V gene are MNHEY and SVGEGT. The CDR3 sequence is CASSYNGGTGGDTQYF. CDR3 nucleotides: TGTGCCAGCAGTTACAATGGCGGTACCGGTGGGGATACGCAGTATTTT.

The rearrangement uses TRBV20-1 and TRBJ1-1, with 9 bases lining up with TRBD1. This CDR3 has 16 residues. Germline V gene lookup returns CDR1 DFQATT and CDR2 SNEGSKA (reference sequence). V was clipped by 4 bases and J by 1 base; unmatched bases: 10. CDR3 nucleotides: TGCAGTGCTATTGAGGGGGGACAGGGCGGGAACACTGAAGCTTTCTTT. Residues: CSAIEGGQGGNTEAFF.

The chain employs TRBV19 and TRBJ1-5; 9 positions agree with TRBD1. The length of the CDR3 is 15 residues. Germline-derived CDR1 and CDR2 are LNHDA and SQIVND (reference sequence). The V segment lost 3 bases and the J segment 6 bases; nucleotides outside the gene matches: 6. The CDR3 DNA reads TGTGCCAGTAGTATGTCACAGGGGGCAAGTCAGCCCCAGCATTTT. Its protein product is CASSMSQGASQPQHF. The whole variable domain, remainder taken from reference TRBV19 and TRBJ1-5, is DGGITQSPKYLFRKEGQNVTLSCEQNLNHDAMYWYRQDPGQGLRLIYYSQIVNDFQKGDIAEGYSVSREKKESFPLTVTSAQKNPTAFYLCASSMSQGASQPQHFGDGTRLSIL.

This clone was observed once. This chain uses TRBV24-1 with TRBJ2-5, with D perhaps TRBD1 (5 bases). The CDR3 extends over 15 amino acids. Germline assignment: CDR1 KGHDR and CDR2 SFDVKD. Trimming removed 4 bases at V and 3 bases at J, with 14 bases between. CDR3 sequence reads: CATSEVAGQKETQYF. The CDR3 DNA sequence: TGTGCCACCAGTGAAGTGGCAGGGCAGAAAGAGACCCAGTACTTC.

This clone has just a few counts. The chain recombines TRBV10-3 with TRBJ1-1; D perhaps matches TRBD1 (5 bases). The V gene's germline CDR1 is ENHRY and CDR2 SYGVKD. V was pared by 3 bases and J by 6 bases, with 14 bases between. The CDR3 covers 14 residues. The CDR3 protein is CAISELAGLAEAFF. The CDR3 nucleotides are TGTGCCATCAGTGAACTAGCAGGGCTGGCTGAAGCTTTCTTT.

This clone is a singleton in its sample. The chain is built from TRBV4-1 and TRBJ2-3, with D tentatively TRBD2 (5 bases). The V gene lost 0 bases and the J gene lost 0 bases, with 16 bases spanning the gap. Germline lookup yields CDR1 MGHRA and CDR2 YSYEKL. This CDR3 has 18 residues. This chain's CDR3 is CASSQDRQADPSTDTQYF. The CDR3, as DNA: TGCGCCAGCAGCCAAGATCGGCAAGCGGACCCTAGCACAGATACGCAGTATTTT.

The chain combines TRBV29-1 with TRBJ1-2, with D uncertain. Looked up from germline, CDR1 is SQVTM and CDR2 is ANQGSEA. This CDR3 spans 15 amino acids. Trimming removed 6 bases at V and 4 bases at J, with 21 bases between. The CDR3 loop reads CSVPTSPFRLYGYTF. DNA of the CDR3: TGCAGCGTGCCAACGTCACCATTTAGACTCTATGGCTACACCTTC.

This chain joins TRBV9 and TRBJ1-2, with unresolved D. CDR3 length: 15 amino acids. V lost 3 bases and J lost 7, with 19 bases in between. Germline V gives CDR1 SGDLS, CDR2 YYNGEE. The CDR3 region is CASSARALGEFGYTF. DNA of the CDR3: TGTGCCAGCAGCGCCCGGGCCCTGGGAGAGTTTGGCTACACCTTC.

Only one count was recorded for this clone. The rearrangement uses TRBV6-2 or TRBV6-3 and TRBJ1-2, with 8 positions matching TRBD1. Per the germline V gene, CDR1 is MNHEY and CDR2 is SVGEGT. The CDR3 sequence is 13 residues long. J was trimmed by 8 bases and V by 5 bases; bases with no gene match: 7. CDR3 nucleotide sequence: TGTGCCAGCAGTATATGGACAGGGAAAGGCTACACCTTC. The encoded protein is CASSIWTGKGYTF.

The V call is TRBV7-3, the J call TRBJ1-6; TRBD1 is a possible D gene (6 bases). Germline V gene sequence: CDR1 SGHTA, CDR2 FQGTGA. This CDR3 has 15 residues. With 6 bases removed from V and 7 bases from J, the gap between germline ends came to 16 bases. The CDR3 DNA follows: TGTGCCAGCAGTCAGTTCGGACAGCTAAATTCACCCCTCCACTTT. As protein: CASSQFGQLNSPLHF.

The chain is built from TRBV28 and TRBJ2-3, with 8 bases identical to TRBD2. The J segment lost 5 bases and the V segment lost 3 bases, leaving 4 bases of the junction unmatched. The CDR3 totals 14 residues. From germline, CDR1 is MDHEN and CDR2 SYDVKM. In DNA, the CDR3 is TGTGCCAGCAGTTTCGGGCGGGAGGTAGATACGCAGTATTTT. Its translation: CASSFGREVDTQYF. The full variable domain, completed using reference TRBV28 and TRBJ2-3, is DVKVTQSSRYLVKRTGEKVFLECVQDMDHENMFWYRQDPGLGLRLIYFSYDVKMKEKGDIPEGYSVSREKKERFSLILESASTNQTSMYLCASSFGREVDTQYFGPGTRLTVL.

The chain uses TRBV2 and TRBJ1-6; TRBD1 is a possible D gene (6 bases). The CDR3 runs to 15 residues. V was shortened by 2 bases and J by 9 bases, with 14 bases between the two germline ends. Germline assignment: CDR1 SNHLY and CDR2 FYNNEI. This CDR3 reads CASSESPGDTSPLHF. The CDR3 DNA is TGTGCCAGCAGTGAAAGTCCAGGGGATACTTCACCCCTCCACTTT.

The chain couples TRBV7-8 to TRBJ2-2; D remains ambiguous. From germline, CDR1 is SGHVS and CDR2 FQNEAQ. Between the trimmed V and J ends, which lost 5 bases and 0 bases, there was a span of 7 bases. This CDR3 spans 14 amino acids. DNA for the CDR3: TGTGCCAGCAGCCCTTATCCGAACACCGGGGAGCTGTTTTTT. It specifies CASSPYPNTGELFF.

This chain joins TRBV9 and TRBJ1-1, with 11 positions matching TRBD1. Germline values: CDR1 SGDLS, CDR2 YYNGEE. The CDR3 spans 15 residues. V dropped 3 bases and J dropped 5; count of bases not matched to a gene: 6. Here the CDR3 reads CASSASGTGGTEAFF. The CDR3 nucleotides read TGTGCCAGCAGCGCCTCCGGGACAGGGGGTACTGAAGCTTTCTTT.

V and J are TRBV28 and TRBJ1-2; D is unclear. Trimming left V 3 bases short and J 4 bases short, with 9 bases between. From germline, CDR1 is MDHEN and CDR2 SYDVKM. The CDR3 extends over 13 amino acids. The chain's CDR3 is CASSFGVLYGYTF. In DNA form, the CDR3 reads TGTGCCAGCAGTTTCGGGGTACTCTATGGCTACACCTTC.

This clone occurred once. The genes are TRBV21-1 and TRBJ1-6; the D call in the table, TRBD1, was not verified against the DNA. TRBV21-1 is assigned pseudogene status. The CDR3 is 24 amino acids. CDR3 sequence: CASSNSLTGPIYRYSKEGNSPLHF. The DNA of the CDR3 is TGTGCCAGCAGCAACTCTCTGACAGGGCCTATTTACCGGTATTCGAAGGAGGGGAATTCACCCCTCCACTTT.

For the CDR3, the DNA is TGTGCCACCAGCTGGATTCAGGGTAACACCATATATTTT. Its protein product is CATSWIQGNTIYF. J is TRBJ1-3 and V is TRBV15; possibly TRBD1 for D (5 bases). This CDR3 spans 13 amino acids. Germline CDR1 and CDR2: LNHNV and YYDKDF (reference sequence). V lost 5 bases and J lost 7, with 12 bases in between. The full variable domain, in which reference TRBV15 and TRBJ1-3 provide the parts outside the CDR3, is DAMVIQNPRYQVTQFGKPVTLSCSQTLNHNVMYWYQQKSSQAPKLLFHYYDKDFNNEADTPDNFQSRRPNTSFCFLDIRSPGLGDTAMYLCATSWIQGNTIYFGEGSWLTVV.

The CDR3 sequence is CASSLVGTSSLLSYEQFF. The CDR3 DNA is TGTGCCAGCAGCTTAGTTGGGACTAGCAGTTTACTCTCCTATGAGCAGTTCTTC. The chain combines TRBV7-2 with TRBJ2-1, with 9 bases aligning to TRBD2. Germline-derived CDR1 and CDR2 are SGHTA and FQGNSA. V lost 1 base and J lost 8; bases outside the gene matches: 15. The CDR3 consists of 18 residues. Full variable domain (outside the CDR3, taken from reference TRBV7-2 and TRBJ2-1): GAGVSQSPSNKVTEKGKDVELRCDPISGHTALYWYRQSLGQGLEFLIYFQGNSAPDKSGLPSDRFSAERTGGSVSTLTIQRTQQEDSAVYLCASSLVGTSSLLSYEQFFGPGTRLTVL.

The chain couples TRBV30 to TRBJ2-1; TRBD2 matches 10 bases. Germline V gene data show CDR1 as GTSNPN and CDR2 as SVGIG (reference sequence). V was clipped by 4 bases and J by 9 bases; unmatched bases: 12. The CDR3 is 15 amino acids. CDR3 coding DNA: TGTGCCTGGACATTTCAGCTAGCGGGAGATATTGAGCAGTTCTTC. Its translation: CAWTFQLAGDIEQFF.

The chain recombines TRBV14 with TRBJ2-3; D is unresolved. Germline values: CDR1 SGHDN, CDR2 FVKESK. The CDR3 spans 13 residues. Trimming took off 0 bases at V and 6 bases at J, with 7 bases between the two ends. The DNA of the CDR3 is TGTGCCAGCAGCCAAGAACTGGTGGATACGCAGTATTTT. It codes for CASSQELVDTQYF.

The chain is built from TRBV6-5 and TRBJ1-2; 12 bases align to TRBD1. The CDR3 consists of 16 residues. J gave up 9 bases and V 3 bases, and 11 bases lay outside the gene matches. Germline values: CDR1 MNHEY, CDR2 SVGAGI. CDR3 bases: TGTGCCAGCAGTTATACCGGGACAGGGGGCCGAGGTAGCTACACCTTC. This codes for CASSYTGTGGRGSYTF.

As to this clone: The junction differs from germline at one of its ends, possibly a read error. The rearrangement uses TRBV2 and TRBJ1-4, with 10 bases fitting TRBD1. CDR1 and CDR2 (germline): SNHLY, FYNNEI. The CDR3 loop spans 14 amino acids. The DNA of the CDR3 is TGTGCCAGCAGTGTCCGGGGAGTGGGACAGGGGCAAGATTTT. Protein product: CASSVRGVGQGQDF.

The chain employs TRBV29-1 and TRBJ1-2, with D possibly being TRBD1 (6 bases). The CDR3 is 13 residues long. Germline V gives CDR1 SQVTM, CDR2 ANQGSEA. Trimming pared 4 bases from V and 2 bases from J, leaving 11 bases between. Here the CDR3 reads CSVGQGTNYGYTF. The CDR3 DNA follows: TGCAGCGTTGGGCAGGGGACGAACTATGGCTACACCTTC.

The chain recombines TRBV28 with TRBJ2-2; 9 nucleotides agree with TRBD1. The germline V gene has CDR1 MDHEN and CDR2 SYDVKM. This CDR3 is 15 amino acids long. After removal of 5 bases from V and 0 bases from J, the junction contained 1 base not matched to a gene. This CDR3 reads CASSGTGSNTGELFF. The CDR3 nucleotides are TGTGCCAGCAGTGGGACAGGGTCGAACACCGGGGAGCTGTTTTTT.

The gene calls are TRBV6-5 and TRBJ1-3; D unresolved. The V and J ends lost 8 bases and 6 bases respectively, with 20 bases between them. Germline V gene data show CDR1 as MNHEY and CDR2 as SVGAGI. The length of the CDR3 is 15 residues. The chain's CDR3 is CASHRESSRTNTIYF. The CDR3 DNA reads as TGTGCCAGCCACCGGGAGTCTTCGCGAACAAACACCATATATTTT.

The chain links TRBV19 to TRBJ1-2; no clear D gene. V lost 1 base to trimming and J lost 6 bases, with 3 bases between them. This CDR3 spans 11 amino acids. CDR1 is LNHDA and CDR2 is SQIVND in the germline V gene (reference sequence). Written as DNA, the CDR3 is TGTGCCAGTAGTATAGGTAATGGCTACACCTTC. This codes for CASSIGNGYTF.

The chain employs TRBV4-1 and TRBJ2-3, with D uncertain. The CDR3 has 15 residues. CDR1 and CDR2 from the germline V gene are MGHRA and YSYEKL. Trimming pared 1 base from V and 2 bases from J, leaving 10 bases between. The CDR3, as DNA: TGCGCCAGCAGCCAAGGGGCTACTTACACAGATACGCAGTATTTT. Amino acid sequence: CASSQGATYTDTQYF.